This T cell receptor beta chain was recorded in a study of OX40 agonist ivuxolimab in advanced cancers. Study findings and constraints: In the 0.1 to 3.0 mg/kg range, CD4+ and CD8+ blood T cells had expanded clonally by week 6. The mean number of expanded clones was higher in CD8+ T cells than in CD4+.

Sequenced by immunoSEQ multiplex PCR; TCRdb stores in-frame clones only, minus some. The repertoire holds some 11,000 clones, with around 87% as singletons. Notes on this clone: Its antigen is undetermined.

V dropped 2 bases and J dropped 7; count of bases not matched to a gene: 7. The CDR3 is made up of 14 amino acids. Germline CDR1 reads LGHNA; CDR2 reads YNFKEQ. Sequences were derived from CD4+ or CD8+ T cells sorted from blood, sampled in a trial of the OX40 agonist ivuxolimab. The J gene is TRBJ2-7, the V gene TRBV4-2, with 8 bases lining up with TRBD1. The receptor's source is an adult with an advanced solid tumor such as melanoma, head and neck, liver or kidney cancer. The CDR3 spells CASSQPGQVKEQYF. The CDR3 nucleotides are TGTGCCAGCAGCCAACCGGGACAGGTGAAGGAGCAGTACTTC.